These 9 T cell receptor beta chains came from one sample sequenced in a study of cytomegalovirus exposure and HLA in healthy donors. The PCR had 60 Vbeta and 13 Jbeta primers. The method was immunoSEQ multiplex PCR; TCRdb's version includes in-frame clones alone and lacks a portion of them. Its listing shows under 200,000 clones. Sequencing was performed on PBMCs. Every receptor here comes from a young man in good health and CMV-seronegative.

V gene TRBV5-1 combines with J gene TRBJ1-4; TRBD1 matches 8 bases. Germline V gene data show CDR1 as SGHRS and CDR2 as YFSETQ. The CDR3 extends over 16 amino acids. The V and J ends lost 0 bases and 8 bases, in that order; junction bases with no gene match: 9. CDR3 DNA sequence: TGCGCCAGCAGCTTGGCCGTGACAGGGGAGAACGAAAAACTGTTTTTT. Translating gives CASSLAVTGENEKLFF.

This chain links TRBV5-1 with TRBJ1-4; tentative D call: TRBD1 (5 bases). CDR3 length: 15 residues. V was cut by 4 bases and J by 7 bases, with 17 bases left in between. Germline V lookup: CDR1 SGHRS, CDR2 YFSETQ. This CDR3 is CASSPGVLESEKLFF. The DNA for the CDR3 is TGCGCCAGCAGCCCGGGGGTCCTTGAATCTGAAAAACTGTTTTTT.

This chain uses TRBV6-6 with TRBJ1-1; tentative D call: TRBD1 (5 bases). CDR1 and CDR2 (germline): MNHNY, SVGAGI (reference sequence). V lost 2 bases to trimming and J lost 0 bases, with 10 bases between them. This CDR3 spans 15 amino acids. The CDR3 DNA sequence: TGTGCCAGCAGTTACACTGGGGCCTTGAACACTGAAGCTTTCTTT. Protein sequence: CASSYTGALNTEAFF.

CDR3 coding DNA: TGTGCCAGCAGTAGAGACTCGGGACACTTCTACGAGCAGTACTTC. Translation gives CASSRDSGHFYEQYF. The rearrangement joins TRBV6-5 to TRBJ2-7, with a weak D call TRBD1 (6 bases). Per germline, CDR1 MNHEY and CDR2 SVGAGI. V lost 5 bases and J lost 3, with 17 bases in between. This CDR3 spans 15 amino acids.

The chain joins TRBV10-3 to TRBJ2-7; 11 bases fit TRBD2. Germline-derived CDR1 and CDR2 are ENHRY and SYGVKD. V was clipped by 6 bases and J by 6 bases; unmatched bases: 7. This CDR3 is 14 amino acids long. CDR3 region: CAIRDSGRAFEQYF. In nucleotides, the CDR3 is TGTGCCATCAGGGATAGCGGGAGGGCTTTCGAGCAGTACTTC.

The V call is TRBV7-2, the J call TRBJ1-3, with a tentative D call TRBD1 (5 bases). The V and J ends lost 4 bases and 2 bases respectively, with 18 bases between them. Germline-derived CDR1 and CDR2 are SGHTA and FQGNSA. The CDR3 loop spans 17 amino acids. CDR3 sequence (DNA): TGTGCCAGCAGCTCCCCCGGGGGGGAAGTTGCTGGAAACACCATATATTTT. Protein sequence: CASSSPGGEVAGNTIYF.

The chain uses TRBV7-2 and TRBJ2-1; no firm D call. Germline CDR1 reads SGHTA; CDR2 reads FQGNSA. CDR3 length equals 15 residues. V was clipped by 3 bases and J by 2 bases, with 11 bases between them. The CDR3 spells CASSFRASTYNEQFF. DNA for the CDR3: TGTGCCAGCAGCTTTCGAGCGAGTACCTACAATGAGCAGTTCTTC. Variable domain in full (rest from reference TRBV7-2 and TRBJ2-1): GAGVSQSPSNKVTEKGKDVELRCDPISGHTALYWYRQSLGQGLEFLIYFQGNSAPDKSGLPSDRFSAERTGGSVSTLTIQRTQQEDSAVYLCASSFRASTYNEQFFGPGTRLTVL.

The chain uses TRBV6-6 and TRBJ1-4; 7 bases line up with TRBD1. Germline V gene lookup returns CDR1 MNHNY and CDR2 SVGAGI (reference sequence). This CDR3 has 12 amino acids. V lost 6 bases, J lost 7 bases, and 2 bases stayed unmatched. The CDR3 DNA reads TGTGCCAGCAGCTGGGACAGTGAAAAACTGTTTTTT. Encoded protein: CASSWDSEKLFF.

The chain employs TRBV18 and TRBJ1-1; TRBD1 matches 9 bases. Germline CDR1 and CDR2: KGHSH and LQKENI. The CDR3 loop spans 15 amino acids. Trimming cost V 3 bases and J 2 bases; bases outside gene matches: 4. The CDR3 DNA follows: TGTGCCAGCTCACCGGACAGGGGACGAAACACTGAAGCTTTCTTT. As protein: CASSPDRGRNTEAFF.